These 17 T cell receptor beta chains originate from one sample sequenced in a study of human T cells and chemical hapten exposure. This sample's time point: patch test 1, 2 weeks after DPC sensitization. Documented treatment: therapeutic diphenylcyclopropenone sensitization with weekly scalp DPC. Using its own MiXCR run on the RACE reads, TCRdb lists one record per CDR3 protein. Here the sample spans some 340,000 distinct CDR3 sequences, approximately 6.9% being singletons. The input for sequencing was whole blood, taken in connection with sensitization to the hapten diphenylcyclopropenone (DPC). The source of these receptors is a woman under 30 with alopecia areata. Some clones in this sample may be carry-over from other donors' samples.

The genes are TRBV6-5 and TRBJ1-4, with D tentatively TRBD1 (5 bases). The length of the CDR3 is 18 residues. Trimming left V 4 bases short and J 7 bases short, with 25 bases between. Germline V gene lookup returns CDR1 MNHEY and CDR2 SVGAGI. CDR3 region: CASSSGTGTTLRAEKLFF. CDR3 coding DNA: TGTGCCAGCAGTTCCGGGACCGGGACCACACTCCGGGCTGAAAAACTGTTTTTT.

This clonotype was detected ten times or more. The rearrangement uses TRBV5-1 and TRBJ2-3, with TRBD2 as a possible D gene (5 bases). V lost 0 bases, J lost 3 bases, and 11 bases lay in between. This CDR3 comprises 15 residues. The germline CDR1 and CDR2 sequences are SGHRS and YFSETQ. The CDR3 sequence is CASSLDGLVTDTQYF. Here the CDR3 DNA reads TGCGCCAGCAGCTTGGACGGACTTGTGACAGATACGCAGTATTTT.

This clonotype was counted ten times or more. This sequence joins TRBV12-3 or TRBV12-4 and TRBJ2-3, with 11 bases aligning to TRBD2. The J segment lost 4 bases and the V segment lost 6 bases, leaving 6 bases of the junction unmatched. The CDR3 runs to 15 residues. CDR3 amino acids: CASSGGLAAADTQYF. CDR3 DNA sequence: TGTGCCAGCAGCGGGGGACTAGCGGCGGCAGATACGCAGTATTTT.

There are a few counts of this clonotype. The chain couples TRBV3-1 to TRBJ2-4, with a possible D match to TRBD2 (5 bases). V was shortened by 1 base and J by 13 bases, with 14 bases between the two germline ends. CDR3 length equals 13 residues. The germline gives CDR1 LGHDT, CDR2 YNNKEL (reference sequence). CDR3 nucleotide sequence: TGTGCCAGCAGCCAAGGGACCCGCACGGGACAGTACTTC. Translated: CASSQGTRTGQYF.

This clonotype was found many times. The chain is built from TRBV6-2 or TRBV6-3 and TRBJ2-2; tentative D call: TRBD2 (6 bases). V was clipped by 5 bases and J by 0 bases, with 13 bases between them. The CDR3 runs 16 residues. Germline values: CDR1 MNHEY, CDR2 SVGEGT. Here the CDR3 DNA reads TGTGCCAGCAGTCATATCGGAGGGGCGAACACCGGGGAGCTGTTTTTT. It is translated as CASSHIGGANTGELFF.

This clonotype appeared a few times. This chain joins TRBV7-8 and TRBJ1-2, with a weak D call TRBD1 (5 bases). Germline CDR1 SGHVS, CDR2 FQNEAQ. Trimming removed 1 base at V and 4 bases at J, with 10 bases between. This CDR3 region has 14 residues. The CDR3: CASSLEVGGYGYTF. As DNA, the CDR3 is TGTGCCAGCAGCTTAGAAGTCGGGGGCTATGGCTACACCTTC.

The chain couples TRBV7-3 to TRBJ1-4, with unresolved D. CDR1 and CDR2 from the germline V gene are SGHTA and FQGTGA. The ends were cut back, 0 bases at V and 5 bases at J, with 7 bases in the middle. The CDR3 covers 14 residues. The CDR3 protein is CASSLTGKNEKLFF. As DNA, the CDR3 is TGTGCCAGCAGCTTAACGGGAAAAAATGAAAAACTGTTTTTT.

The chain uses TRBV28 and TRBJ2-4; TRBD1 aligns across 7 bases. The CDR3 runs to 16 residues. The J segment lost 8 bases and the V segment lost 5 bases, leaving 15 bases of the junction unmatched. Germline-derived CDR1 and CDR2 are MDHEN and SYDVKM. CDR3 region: CASSTLGQARGDIQYF. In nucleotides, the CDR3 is TGTGCCAGCAGTACCCTCGGACAGGCCCGAGGGGACATTCAGTACTTC. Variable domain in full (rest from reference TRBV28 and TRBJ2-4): DVKVTQSSRYLVKRTGEKVFLECVQDMDHENMFWYRQDPGLGLRLIYFSYDVKMKEKGDIPEGYSVSREKKERFSLILESASTNQTSMYLCASSTLGQARGDIQYFGAGTRLSVL.

Here the CDR3 reads CASDGLAGGHEQETQYF. CDR3 in DNA: TGTGCCAGCGACGGACTAGCGGGGGGTCATGAGCAAGAGACCCAGTACTTC. The rearrangement links TRBV25-1 to TRBJ2-5, with 14 nucleotides matching TRBD2. The V gene's germline CDR1 is MGHDK and CDR2 SYGVNS. The length of the CDR3 is 17 residues. V was clipped by 8 bases and J by 2 bases; unmatched bases: 10.

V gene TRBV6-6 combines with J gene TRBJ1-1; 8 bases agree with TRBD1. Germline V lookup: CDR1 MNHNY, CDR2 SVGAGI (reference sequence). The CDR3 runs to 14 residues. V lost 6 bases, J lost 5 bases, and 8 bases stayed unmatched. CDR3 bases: TGTGCCAGCAGCAACTACTGGACAGGGACTGAAGCTTTCTTT. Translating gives CASSNYWTGTEAFF.

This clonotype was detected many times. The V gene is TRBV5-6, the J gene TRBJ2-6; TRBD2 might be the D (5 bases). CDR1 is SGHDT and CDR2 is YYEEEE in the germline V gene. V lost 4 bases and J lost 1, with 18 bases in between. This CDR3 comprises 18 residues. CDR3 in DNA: TGTGCCAGCAGCCGAGGACCCACGGGGTTGTCTGGGGCCAACGTCCTGACTTTC. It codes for CASSRGPTGLSGANVLTF.

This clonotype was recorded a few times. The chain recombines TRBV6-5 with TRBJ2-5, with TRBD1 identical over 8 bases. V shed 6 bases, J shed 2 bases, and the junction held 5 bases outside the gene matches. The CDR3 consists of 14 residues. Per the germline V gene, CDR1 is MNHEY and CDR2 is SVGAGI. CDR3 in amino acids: CASRVRGRQETQYF. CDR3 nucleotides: TGTGCCAGCAGGGTCAGGGGGCGTCAAGAGACCCAGTACTTC.

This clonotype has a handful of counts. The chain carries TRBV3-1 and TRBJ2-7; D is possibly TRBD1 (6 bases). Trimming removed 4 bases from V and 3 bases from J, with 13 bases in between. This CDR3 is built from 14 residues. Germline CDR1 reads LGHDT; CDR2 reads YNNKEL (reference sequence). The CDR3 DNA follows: TGTGCCAGCAGCCCTTGGGACACAAACTACGAGCAGTACTTC. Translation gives CASSPWDTNYEQYF.

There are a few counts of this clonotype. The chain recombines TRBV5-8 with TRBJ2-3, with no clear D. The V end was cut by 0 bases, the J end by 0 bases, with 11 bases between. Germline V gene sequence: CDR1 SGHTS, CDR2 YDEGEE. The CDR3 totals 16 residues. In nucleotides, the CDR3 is TGTGCCAGCAGCTTGGCCAAAGGTGCTAGCACAGATACGCAGTATTTT. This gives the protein CASSLAKGASTDTQYF.

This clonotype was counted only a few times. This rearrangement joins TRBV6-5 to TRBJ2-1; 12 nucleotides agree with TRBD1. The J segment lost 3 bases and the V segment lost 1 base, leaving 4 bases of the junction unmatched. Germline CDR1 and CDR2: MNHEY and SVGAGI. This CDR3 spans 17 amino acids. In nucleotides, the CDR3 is TGTGCCAGCAGTTACTTCGGGACAGGGGGCTTCTACAATGAGCAGTTCTTC. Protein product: CASSYFGTGGFYNEQFF.

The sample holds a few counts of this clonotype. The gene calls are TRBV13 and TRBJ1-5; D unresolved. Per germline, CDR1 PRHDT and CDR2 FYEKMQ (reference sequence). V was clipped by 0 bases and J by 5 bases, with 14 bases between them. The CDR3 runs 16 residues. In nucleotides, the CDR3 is TGTGCCAGCAGCTTAGGCCCTAGACGAGGCCATCAGCCCCAGCATTTT. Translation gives CASSLGPRRGHQPQHF.

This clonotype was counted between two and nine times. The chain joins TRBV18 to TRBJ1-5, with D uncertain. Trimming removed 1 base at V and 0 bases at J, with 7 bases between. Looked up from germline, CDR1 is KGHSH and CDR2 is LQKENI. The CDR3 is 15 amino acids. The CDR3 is CASSPQGDSNQPQHF. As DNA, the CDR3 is TGTGCCAGCTCACCACAAGGAGATAGCAATCAGCCCCAGCATTTT.